These 30 T cell receptor beta chains share one sample of origin, sequenced in a study of cytomegalovirus exposure and HLA in healthy donors. In the PCR, 60 Vbeta and 13 Jbeta primers were used. Assay used: immunoSEQ multiplex PCR; TCRdb lists only in-frame clones, some missing. The sample includes tens of thousands of clones, 70% to 85% of them seen just once. Sequencing was carried out using PBMCs. All receptors come from a man in his thirties or forties in good health and CMV-seronegative.

The chain uses TRBV28 and TRBJ1-5; D is unresolved. The germline gives CDR1 MDHEN, CDR2 SYDVKM. The CDR3 covers 16 residues. Trimming stripped 5 bases from V and 0 bases from J, with 14 bases between. The CDR3 DNA follows: TGTGCCAGCAGTCCATGGGAGAGCTCTAGCAATCAGCCCCAGCATTTT. Residues: CASSPWESSSNQPQHF.

V is TRBV5-1 and J is TRBJ2-3; possibly TRBD2 for D (7 bases). Germline V gene sequence: CDR1 SGHRS, CDR2 YFSETQ. Trimming removed 4 bases from V and 8 bases from J, with 11 bases in between. The CDR3 is made up of 12 amino acids. CDR3 DNA: TGCGCCAGCAGCCTGGGGGGGCTTACGCAGTATTTT. This encodes CASSLGGLTQYF.

This chain joins TRBV5-4 and TRBJ2-1, with TRBD1 identical over 8 bases. The V gene's germline CDR1 is SGHNT and CDR2 YYREEE (reference sequence). The J segment lost 2 bases and the V segment lost 4 bases, leaving 5 bases of the junction unmatched. The CDR3 length is 15 residues. CDR3: CASSLGQGPYNEQFF. CDR3 coding DNA: TGTGCCAGCAGCCTTGGACAGGGCCCCTACAATGAGCAGTTCTTC.

The genes are TRBV28 and TRBJ1-1; the match to TRBD1 covers 11 bases. Germline assignment: CDR1 MDHEN and CDR2 SYDVKM. The CDR3 runs to 15 residues. Trimming cost V 5 bases and J 4 bases; bases outside gene matches: 6. The CDR3 sequence is CASSGGQGVGTEAFF. The CDR3 region has the DNA TGTGCCAGCAGTGGGGGACAGGGGGTCGGCACTGAAGCTTTCTTT.

This chain connects TRBV18 to TRBJ2-1, with 9 bases lining up with TRBD1. Germline V gives CDR1 KGHSH, CDR2 LQKENI. J lost 1 base, V lost 3 bases, and 19 bases had no gene match. The CDR3 consists of 21 residues. The CDR3 reads CASSPRYPTGTGKGSYNEQFF. In DNA, the CDR3 is TGTGCCAGCTCACCGCGGTACCCCACCGGGACAGGGAAAGGTTCCTACAATGAGCAGTTCTTC.

In its sample, this clone was seen a few times. The rearrangement uses TRBV23-1 and TRBJ2-7; a possible D gene is TRBD2 (6 bases). TRBV23-1 is an ORF, with its function uncertain. Deletions cut 10 bases from V and 7 bases from J, with 20 bases between. This CDR3 comprises 13 residues. The CDR3 DNA is TGCGCCACCCATGGAGGGTCCCGTGGAGAGCAGTACTTC. This encodes CATHGGSRGEQYF.

J is TRBJ2-3 and V is TRBV7-9; TRBD2 agrees at 12 bases. The CDR3 is 18 amino acids. With V trimmed by 2 bases and J by 0 bases, 6 bases remained unmatched. Germline V gene lookup returns CDR1 SEHNR and CDR2 FQNEAQ (reference sequence). CDR3 amino acids: CASSLWSSGGASTDTQYF. In nucleotides, the CDR3 is TGTGCCAGCAGCTTATGGTCTAGCGGGGGGGCTAGCACAGATACGCAGTATTTT.

This clone was found a few times. The V call is TRBV30, the J call TRBJ2-7; 11 nucleotides match TRBD2. Trimming at V came to 4 bases and at J to 6 bases, leaving 5 bases not matched to a gene. This CDR3 comprises 13 residues. The V gene's germline CDR1 is GTSNPN and CDR2 SVGIG (reference sequence). The CDR3 here is CAWNSGGAGEQYF. CDR3 DNA sequence: TGTGCCTGGAATAGCGGGGGGGCCGGCGAGCAGTACTTC.

The genes are TRBV5-6 and TRBJ1-2; D unresolved. Germline V gene sequence: CDR1 SGHDT, CDR2 YYEEEE. The CDR3 covers 13 residues. Between the trimmed V and J ends, which lost 1 base and 2 bases, there was a span of 6 bases. CDR3 amino acids: CASSLTENYGYTF. DNA for the CDR3: TGTGCCAGCAGCTTGACGGAGAACTATGGCTACACCTTC.

In this sample, this clone turned up a few times. The V and J genes are TRBV18 and TRBJ2-7, with D perhaps TRBD1 (6 bases). The CDR3 has 13 residues. The V end was cut by 4 bases, the J end by 4 bases, with 11 bases between. From germline, CDR1 is KGHSH and CDR2 LQKENI. The CDR3, as DNA: TGTGCCAGCTCACAAGGACAGTTTTACGAGCAGTACTTC. Translated, it gives CASSQGQFYEQYF.

This chain joins TRBV7-9 and TRBJ2-5; TRBD1 matches 12 bases. The J segment lost 5 bases and the V segment lost 4 bases, leaving 11 bases of the junction unmatched. This CDR3 has 17 amino acids. In germline, CDR1 is SEHNR, CDR2 FQNEAQ (reference sequence). The CDR3 DNA reads as TGTGCCAGCAGCTCCCCGGGACAGGGGGCATTAGGGGAGACCCAGTACTTC. Translated: CASSSPGQGALGETQYF. Using reference TRBV7-9 and TRBJ2-5 for the parts outside the CDR3, the full variable domain is DTGVSQNPRHKITKRGQNVTFRCDPISEHNRLYWYRQTLGQGPEFLTYFQNEAQLEKSRLLSDRFSAERPKGSFSTLEIQRTEQGDSAMYLCASSSPGQGALGETQYFGPGTRLLVL.

In DNA form, the CDR3 reads TGTGCCAGCAGTTTGTTCAGGGGCTCCTACAATGAGCAGTTCTTC. Its translation is CASSLFRGSYNEQFF. The chain couples TRBV27 to TRBJ2-1; D possibly corresponds to TRBD1 (6 bases). The length of the CDR3 is 15 residues. CDR1 and CDR2 from the germline V gene are MNHEY and SMNVEV (reference sequence). The V gene lost 3 bases and the J gene lost 0 bases, with 9 bases spanning the gap.

This clone was seen a few times. The chain couples TRBV5-6 to TRBJ2-1, with a tentative D call TRBD2 (5 bases). Germline V gives CDR1 SGHDT, CDR2 YYEEEE. The CDR3 loop spans 17 amino acids. Between the trimmed V and J ends, which lost 0 bases and 9 bases, there was a span of 22 bases. DNA of the CDR3: TGTGCCAGCAGCTTGGAGCTAGCCCAGTATGTCGGAAGTGAGCAGTTCTTC. Translation: CASSLELAQYVGSEQFF.

CDR3 sequence (DNA): TGTGCCAGCAGTGAAATGGGACAGGGGTTCAAGTTCTTC. Encoded protein: CASSEMGQGFKFF. This sequence joins TRBV6-1 and TRBJ2-1, with TRBD1 matching 10 bases. V shed 2 bases and J 14 bases; nucleotides not matched to a gene: 6. The germline CDR1 and CDR2 sequences are MNHNS and SASEGT. CDR3 length: 13 amino acids.

About this clone itself: Relative to the germline gene, one junction end is altered; a read error may explain this. This chain connects TRBV7-2 to TRBJ2-5, with TRBD2 as a possible D gene (6 bases). This CDR3 is built from 17 residues. Germline-derived CDR1 and CDR2 are SGHTA and FQGNSA. The DNA of the CDR3 is TGTGCCAGCAGCTTTGGCAGGTCCTGGGGAAAGCGGGCAAAGGTGGACTTC. Its translation is CASSFGRSWGKRAKVDF.

This sequence joins TRBV28 and TRBJ2-7; 8 positions agree with TRBD1. The CDR3 length is 15 residues. Germline V gives CDR1 MDHEN, CDR2 SYDVKM. V shed 3 bases, J shed 4 bases, and the junction held 8 bases outside the gene matches. CDR3 amino acids: CASSLPQGANYEQYF. For the CDR3, the DNA is TGTGCCAGCAGTTTGCCTCAGGGGGCTAATTACGAGCAGTACTTC.

V and J are TRBV7-2 and TRBJ2-5; no definite D call. Germline assignment: CDR1 SGHTA and CDR2 FQGNSA. The ends were cut back, 1 base at V and 1 base at J, with 7 bases in the middle. The CDR3 has 14 residues. CDR3 sequence reads: CASSLESSQETQYF. The CDR3 nucleotides read TGTGCCAGCAGCTTAGAGTCCAGCCAAGAGACCCAGTACTTC.

This clone showed up just a few times. This chain links TRBV5-1 with TRBJ2-7, with 8 bases that match TRBD1. Germline lookup yields CDR1 SGHRS and CDR2 YFSETQ. The CDR3 loop spans 15 amino acids. The V segment lost 5 bases and the J segment 5 bases; nucleotides outside the gene matches: 12. CDR3: CASRALGQGSNEQYF. The CDR3 bases are TGCGCCAGCAGGGCTCTAGGACAGGGAAGCAACGAGCAGTACTTC.

This chain's CDR3 is CASSLGVVNTGELFF. CDR3 sequence (DNA): TGTGCCAGCAGTTTAGGAGTGGTAAACACCGGGGAGCTGTTTTTT. This chain connects TRBV6-1 to TRBJ2-2; D uncertain. This CDR3 has 15 amino acids. Trimming took off 5 bases at V and 2 bases at J, with 12 bases between the two ends. The germline V gene encodes CDR1 MNHNS and CDR2 SASEGT.

The CDR3 sequence is CASSGTGDTEAFF. The CDR3 nucleotides read TGTGCCAGCAGTGGAACAGGGGACACTGAAGCTTTCTTT. The chain is built from TRBV25-1 and TRBJ1-1, with TRBD1 matching 7 bases. Germline CDR1 MGHDK, CDR2 SYGVNS. J was trimmed by 3 bases and V by 4 bases; bases with no gene match: 2. The CDR3 contains 13 residues.

The genes are TRBV7-2 and TRBJ1-4; no definite D call. The CDR3 length is 16 residues. The germline V gene encodes CDR1 SGHTA and CDR2 FQGNSA. V was trimmed by 4 bases and J by 1 base, leaving 13 bases between them. For the CDR3, the DNA is TGTGCCAGCAGCTCCCAGGCCAGGCGAACTAATGAAAAACTGTTTTTT. Encoded protein: CASSSQARRTNEKLFF.

The gene calls are TRBV11-2 and TRBJ2-1; TRBD2 agrees at 12 bases. The CDR3 length is 15 residues. J lost 4 bases, V lost 4 bases, and 2 bases had no gene match. Germline CDR1 is SGHAT and CDR2 is FQNNGV. The CDR3 is CASSSGLAGYNEQFF. Written as DNA, the CDR3 is TGTGCCAGCAGCTCGGGACTAGCGGGTTACAATGAGCAGTTCTTC.

As concerns this clone: At one of its ends the junction is not consistent with the germline gene, which may arise from a read error. This chain connects TRBV5-1 to TRBJ2-7; TRBD1 agrees at 12 bases. The CDR3 sequence is 16 residues long. Germline V gene data show CDR1 as SGHRS and CDR2 as YFSETQ. This CDR3 is CVSSSTGTGGLYEQYF. For the CDR3, the DNA is TGCGTCAGCAGCTCAACCGGGACAGGGGGCTTGTACGAGCAGTACTTC.

The chain has TRBV4-2 and TRBJ2-1; 11 nucleotides line up with TRBD2. Losses at the gene ends were 1 base for V and 6 bases for J; bases not matched to a gene: 2. CDR1 LGHNA and CDR2 YNFKEQ come from the germline V gene. The CDR3 has 15 residues. The CDR3 here is CASSQGLAGGNEQFF. The CDR3 nucleotides read TGTGCCAGCAGCCAAGGGCTAGCGGGAGGCAATGAGCAGTTCTTC.

The chain employs TRBV18 and TRBJ2-7; 12 nucleotides line up with TRBD1. The J segment lost 6 bases and the V segment lost 3 bases, leaving 3 bases of the junction unmatched. CDR3 length: 14 amino acids. Per germline, CDR1 KGHSH and CDR2 LQKENI. CDR3 nucleotide sequence: TGTGCCAGCTCACCGGGACAGGGGGCAAGCGAGCAGTACTTC. Encoded protein: CASSPGQGASEQYF.

The chain carries TRBV5-6 and TRBJ2-7; 10 nucleotides match TRBD1. The germline gives CDR1 SGHDT, CDR2 YYEEEE. The CDR3 loop spans 14 amino acids. V lost 4 bases and J lost 2; bases outside the gene matches: 3. CDR3 nucleotide sequence: TGTGCCAGCAGCGGGACAGGGGAGGCCTACGAGCAGTACTTC. Translating it yields CASSGTGEAYEQYF.

This chain links TRBV6-5 with TRBJ1-6; 7 bases map to TRBD1. The length of the CDR3 is 15 residues. Per the germline V gene, CDR1 is MNHEY and CDR2 is SVGAGI. The trim removed 6 bases at V and 7 bases at J, leaving 9 bases unmatched. CDR3 region: CASSSRQGWNSPLHF. The CDR3, as DNA: TGTGCCAGCAGCTCTAGACAGGGCTGGAATTCACCCCTCCACTTT.

This clone was detected once. Other nucleotide sequences from this sample produce the same CDR3. The chain has TRBV7-9 and TRBJ1-1, with D unclear. The CDR3 contains 14 residues. The germline gives CDR1 SEHNR, CDR2 FQNEAQ (reference sequence). The germline V and J ends were trimmed by 2 bases and 7 bases, with 14 bases remaining between them. The CDR3 loop is CASSLTQETYEAFF. CDR3 DNA: TGTGCCAGCAGCTTAACTCAGGAAACCTATGAAGCTTTCTTT.

J is TRBJ1-5 and V is TRBV27, with D tentatively TRBD1 (5 bases). CDR1 and CDR2 from the germline V gene are MNHEY and SMNVEV (reference sequence). This CDR3 is 14 amino acids long. Trimming stripped 6 bases from V and 3 bases from J, with 12 bases between. The CDR3 loop is CASSREGFNQPQHF. CDR3 bases: TGTGCCAGCAGCAGGGAAGGTTTCAATCAGCCCCAGCATTTT.

V usage is TRBV6-6 and J usage is TRBJ2-5; TRBD1 might be the D (8 bases). Per the germline V gene, CDR1 is MNHNY and CDR2 is SVGAGI (reference sequence). Trimming removed 6 bases at V and 6 bases at J, with 20 bases between. This CDR3 region has 15 residues. The CDR3 loop is CASSPPGQGGQTQYF. DNA for the CDR3: TGTGCCAGCAGCCCCCCAGGACAGGGAGGGCAGACCCAGTACTTC.